A selection of T cell receptor beta chains follows, all from one sample in a study of shared clonotypes between healthy human individuals. Only in-frame clones appear in the TCRdb table, and some are missing; sequencing was by immunoSEQ multiplex PCR. The sample includes 550,000 to 750,000 clones, just under 97% of them seen just once. Sequenced input: naive CD8+ T cells sorted from blood. All receptors come from a woman under 40 in good health. CDR3s include the opening cysteine and the closing phenylalanine or tryptophan. The D gene is left open where the match is weak. Size is omitted from some rows. Given values are once, few, many or a class for expanded clones.

abundance: NA; d_gene: TRBD2; j_gene: TRBJ2-7; v_gene: TRBV28; CDR3aa: CASNMSWREGRYEQYF; CDR3nt: TGTGCCAGCAATATGTCGTGGCGGGAGGGCCGCTACGAGCAGTACTTC
abundance: NA; d_gene: NA; j_gene: TRBJ1-1; v_gene: TRBV5-1; CDR3aa: CASSSNELASWGTEAFF; CDR3nt: TGCGCCAGCAGCTCGAACGAATTGGCTTCTTGGGGCACTGAAGCTTTCTTT
abundance: once; d_gene: NA; j_gene: TRBJ2-6; v_gene: TRBV28; CDR3aa: CASSSSGANVLTF; CDR3nt: TGTGCCAGCAGTTCCTCTGGGGCCAACGTCCTGACTTTC
abundance: NA; d_gene: NA; j_gene: TRBJ2-1; v_gene: TRBV5-1; CDR3aa: CASSVTGNNEQFF; CDR3nt: TGCGCCAGCAGCGTGACCGGGAACAATGAGCAGTTCTTC
abundance: NA; d_gene: NA; j_gene: TRBJ2-1; v_gene: TRBV25-1; CDR3aa: CASSEFGTGVAEQFF; CDR3nt: TGTGCCAGCAGTGAATTCGGTACTGGGGTAGCTGAGCAGTTCTTC
abundance: NA; d_gene: TRBD1; j_gene: TRBJ2-5; v_gene: TRBV7-9; CDR3aa: CASSLAFATGTQETQYF; CDR3nt: TGTGCCAGCAGCTTAGCCTTCGCGACAGGGACCCAAGAGACCCAGTACTTC
abundance: NA; d_gene: TRBD1; j_gene: TRBJ2-3; v_gene: TRBV27; CDR3aa: CASRGGAGTDTQYF; CDR3nt: TGTGCCAGCAGAGGGGGCGCAGGGACAGATACGCAGTATTTT
abundance: once; d_gene: TRBD2; j_gene: TRBJ2-3; v_gene: TRBV27; CDR3aa: CASSLLASGREDTQYF; CDR3nt: TGTGCCAGCAGTTTATTGGCTAGCGGGAGGGAAGATACGCAGTATTTT
abundance: NA; d_gene: NA; j_gene: TRBJ1-2; v_gene: TRBV9; CDR3aa: CASSALDYTF; CDR3nt: TGTGCCAGCAGCGCACTGGACTACACCTTC
abundance: NA; d_gene: TRBD1; j_gene: TRBJ1-1; v_gene: TRBV5-5; CDR3aa: CASSRTRQGPSLGEAFF; CDR3nt: TGTGCCAGCAGCCGGACCCGACAGGGGCCCTCGCTTGGTGAAGCTTTCTTT
abundance: NA; d_gene: NA; j_gene: TRBJ1-2; v_gene: TRBV27; CDR3aa: CASRAGGYGYTF; CDR3nt: TGTGCCAGCAGGGCCGGGGGTTATGGCTACACCTTC
abundance: NA; d_gene: TRBD2; j_gene: TRBJ2-7; v_gene: TRBV28; CDR3aa: CASSRGLAGDLLSYEQYF; CDR3nt: TGTGCCAGCAGCCGGGGACTAGCGGGAGATCTTCTATCCTACGAGCAGTACTTC
abundance: NA; d_gene: TRBD1; j_gene: TRBJ2-7; v_gene: TRBV11-2; CDR3aa: CASSVGQGYEQYF; CDR3nt: TGTGCCAGCAGCGTCGGACAGGGCTACGAGCAGTACTTC
abundance: NA; d_gene: NA; j_gene: TRBJ2-3; v_gene: TRBV5-1; CDR3aa: CASSLLEGWGTDTQYF; CDR3nt: TGCGCCAGCAGCTTGCTAGAGGGCTGGGGAACAGATACGCAGTATTTT
abundance: once; d_gene: TRBD2; j_gene: TRBJ2-1; v_gene: TRBV7-8; CDR3aa: CASSWGGYNEQFF; CDR3nt: TGTGCCAGCAGCTGGGGGGGGTACAATGAGCAGTTCTTC
abundance: NA; d_gene: TRBD1; j_gene: TRBJ2-3; v_gene: TRBV9; CDR3aa: CASRTGQGSTDTQYF; CDR3nt: TGTGCCAGCAGAACAGGACAGGGGAGCACAGATACGCAGTATTTT
abundance: NA; d_gene: TRBD2; j_gene: TRBJ2-3; v_gene: TRBV2; CDR3aa: CAIDSGRSGTDTQYF; CDR3nt: TGTGCCATCGATAGCGGGAGGTCCGGGACAGATACGCAGTATTTT
abundance: NA; d_gene: NA; j_gene: TRBJ2-7; v_gene: TRBV10-2; CDR3aa: CASSGSGSSYEQYF; CDR3nt: TGCGCCAGCAGTGGGAGCGGCAGCTCCTACGAGCAGTACTTC
abundance: NA; d_gene: NA; j_gene: TRBJ1-2; v_gene: TRBV2; CDR3aa: CASSADWALGANYGYTF; CDR3nt: TGTGCCAGCAGCGCTGACTGGGCCTTGGGAGCTAACTATGGCTACACCTTC
abundance: NA; d_gene: TRBD2; j_gene: TRBJ2-7; v_gene: TRBV2; CDR3aa: CASSEVAGPYEQYF; CDR3nt: TGTGCCAGCAGTGAGGTAGCGGGCCCCTACGAGCAGTACTTC
abundance: NA; d_gene: NA; j_gene: TRBJ2-7; v_gene: TRBV27; CDR3aa: CASSFWGEQYF; CDR3nt: TGTGCCAGCAGTTTTTGGGGCGAGCAGTACTTC
abundance: NA; d_gene: TRBD2; j_gene: TRBJ2-1; v_gene: TRBV4-1; CDR3aa: CASSQDYASGQSWYEQFF; CDR3nt: TGCGCCAGCAGCCAAGATTATGCTAGCGGCCAAAGTTGGTATGAGCAGTTCTTC
abundance: NA; d_gene: NA; j_gene: TRBJ2-7; v_gene: TRBV4-1; CDR3aa: CASSDRTAGTYEQYF; CDR3nt: TGCGCCAGCAGTGATAGGACAGCGGGGACCTACGAGCAGTACTTC
abundance: NA; d_gene: NA; j_gene: TRBJ2-1; v_gene: TRBV6-5; CDR3aa: CASSHSSPGYNEQFF; CDR3nt: TGTGCCAGCAGTCACTCCTCCCCAGGGTACAATGAGCAGTTCTTC
abundance: once; d_gene: NA; j_gene: TRBJ2-1; v_gene: TRBV27; CDR3aa: CASRLGGIYNEQFF; CDR3nt: TGTGCCAGCAGGTTAGGGGGAATCTACAATGAGCAGTTCTTC
abundance: NA; d_gene: NA; j_gene: TRBJ2-1; v_gene: TRBV4-1; CDR3aa: CASSQVSGDRNEQFF; CDR3nt: TGCGCCAGCAGCCAAGTCTCAGGGGACCGTAATGAGCAGTTCTTC
abundance: NA; d_gene: NA; j_gene: TRBJ2-7; v_gene: TRBV7-8; CDR3aa: CASSFRDKKIYEQYF; CDR3nt: TGTGCCAGCAGCTTCCGGGACAAGAAAATCTACGAGCAGTACTTC
abundance: NA; d_gene: TRBD1; j_gene: TRBJ1-2; v_gene: TRBV7-2; CDR3aa: CASSSGQGWRKRNYGYTF; CDR3nt: TGTGCCAGCAGCTCGGGACAGGGGTGGCGCAAGAGAAACTATGGCTACACCTTC
abundance: NA; d_gene: NA; j_gene: TRBJ2-5; v_gene: TRBV6-5; CDR3aa: CASSSEGAGETQYF; CDR3nt: TGTGCCAGCAGCTCCGAAGGGGCGGGGGAGACCCAGTACTTC
abundance: NA; d_gene: NA; j_gene: TRBJ2-6; v_gene: TRBV6-1; CDR3aa: CASSVDIYYGSGANVLTF; CDR3nt: TGTGCCAGCAGTGTCGACATCTACTACGGCTCTGGGGCCAACGTCCTGACTTTC
abundance: NA; d_gene: NA; j_gene: TRBJ1-1; v_gene: TRBV7-3; CDR3aa: CASSPNGRRNTEAFF; CDR3nt: TGTGCCAGCAGCCCGAATGGACGGCGGAACACTGAAGCTTTCTTT
abundance: NA; d_gene: NA; j_gene: TRBJ1-1; v_gene: TRBV7-5; CDR3aa: CVRSLAYGLGTEAFF; CDR3nt: TGTGTCAGAAGCTTAGCATACGGGTTGGGCACTGAAGCTTTCTTT
abundance: once; d_gene: NA; j_gene: TRBJ2-1; v_gene: TRBV2; CDR3aa: CASSEMGFSYNEQFF; CDR3nt: TGTGCCAGCAGTGAAATGGGTTTCTCCTACAATGAGCAGTTCTTC
abundance: NA; d_gene: NA; j_gene: TRBJ1-1; v_gene: TRBV18; CDR3aa: CASSPPHGGEMNTEAFF; CDR3nt: TGTGCCAGCTCACCACCCCACGGCGGGGAGATGAACACTGAAGCTTTCTTT